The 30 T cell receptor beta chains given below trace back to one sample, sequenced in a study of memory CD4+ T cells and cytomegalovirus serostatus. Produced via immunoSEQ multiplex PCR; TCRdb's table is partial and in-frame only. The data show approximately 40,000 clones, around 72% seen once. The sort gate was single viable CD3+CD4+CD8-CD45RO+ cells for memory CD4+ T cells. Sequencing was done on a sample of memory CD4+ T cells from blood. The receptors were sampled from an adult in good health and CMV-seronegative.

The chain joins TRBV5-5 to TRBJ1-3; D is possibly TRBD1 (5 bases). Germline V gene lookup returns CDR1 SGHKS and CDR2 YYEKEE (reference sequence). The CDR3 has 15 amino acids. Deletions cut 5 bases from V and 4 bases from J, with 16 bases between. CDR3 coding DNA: TGTGCCAGCAGAGTGGACATGGGCCGCGGAAACACCATATATTTT. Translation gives CASRVDMGRGNTIYF.

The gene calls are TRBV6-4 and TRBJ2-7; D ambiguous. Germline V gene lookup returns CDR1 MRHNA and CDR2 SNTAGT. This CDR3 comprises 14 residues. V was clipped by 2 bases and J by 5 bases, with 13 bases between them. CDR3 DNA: TGTGCCAGCAGTGACGCCAAATTCTACGACGAGCAGTACTTC. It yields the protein CASSDAKFYDEQYF.

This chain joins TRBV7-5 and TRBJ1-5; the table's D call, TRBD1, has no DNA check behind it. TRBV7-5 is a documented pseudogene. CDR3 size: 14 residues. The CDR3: CARNPQGSNQPQHF. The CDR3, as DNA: TGTGCCAGAAACCCACAGGGTAGCAATCAGCCCCAGCATTTT.

The CDR3 DNA sequence: TGTGCCTATGGACAGGGTGATTCACCCCTCCACTTT. This encodes CAYGQGDSPLHF. The chain joins TRBV30 to TRBJ1-6, with TRBD1 matching over 8 bases. In germline, CDR1 is GTSNPN, CDR2 SVGIG (reference sequence). J lost 8 bases, V lost 7 bases, and 4 bases had no gene match. CDR3 length: 12 residues.

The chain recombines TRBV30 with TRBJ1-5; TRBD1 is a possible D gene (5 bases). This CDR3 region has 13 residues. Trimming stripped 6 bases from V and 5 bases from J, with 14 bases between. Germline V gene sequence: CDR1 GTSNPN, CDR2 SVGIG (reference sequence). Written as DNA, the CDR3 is TGTGCCTGCGGGGTCGCGGGGGATCAGCCCCAGCATTTT. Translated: CACGVAGDQPQHF.

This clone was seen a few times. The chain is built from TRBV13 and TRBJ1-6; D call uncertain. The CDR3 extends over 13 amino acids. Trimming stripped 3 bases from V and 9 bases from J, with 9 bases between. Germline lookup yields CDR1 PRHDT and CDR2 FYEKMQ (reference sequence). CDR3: CASSFGLSSPLHF. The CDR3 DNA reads TGTGCCAGCAGCTTCGGGTTATCTTCACCCCTCCACTTT.

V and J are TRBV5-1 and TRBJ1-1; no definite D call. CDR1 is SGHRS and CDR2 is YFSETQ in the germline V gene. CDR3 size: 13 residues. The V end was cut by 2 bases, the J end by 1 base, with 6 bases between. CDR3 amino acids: CASSFSENTEAFF. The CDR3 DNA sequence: TGCGCCAGCAGCTTTTCAGAGAACACTGAAGCTTTCTTT.

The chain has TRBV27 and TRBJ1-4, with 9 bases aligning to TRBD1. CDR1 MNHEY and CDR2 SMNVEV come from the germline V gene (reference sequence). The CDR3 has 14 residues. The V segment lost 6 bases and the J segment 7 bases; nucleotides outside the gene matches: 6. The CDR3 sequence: CASSYGTGSEKLFF. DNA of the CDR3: TGTGCCAGCAGCTACGGGACAGGGAGTGAAAAACTGTTTTTT.

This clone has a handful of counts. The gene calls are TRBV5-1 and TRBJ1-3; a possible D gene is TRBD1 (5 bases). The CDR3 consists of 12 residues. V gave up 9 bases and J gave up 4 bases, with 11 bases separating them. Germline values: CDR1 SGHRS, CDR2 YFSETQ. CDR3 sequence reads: CATRDVGNTIYF. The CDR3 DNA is TGCGCCACCCGGGACGTCGGAAACACCATATATTTT.

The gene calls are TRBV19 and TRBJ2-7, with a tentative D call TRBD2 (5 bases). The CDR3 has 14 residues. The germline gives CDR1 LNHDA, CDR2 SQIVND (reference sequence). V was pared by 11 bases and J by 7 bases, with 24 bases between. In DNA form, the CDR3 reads TGTGCCGCAAAACAAGGGCACCGATCGGGGGAGCAGTACTTC. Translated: CAAKQGHRSGEQYF.

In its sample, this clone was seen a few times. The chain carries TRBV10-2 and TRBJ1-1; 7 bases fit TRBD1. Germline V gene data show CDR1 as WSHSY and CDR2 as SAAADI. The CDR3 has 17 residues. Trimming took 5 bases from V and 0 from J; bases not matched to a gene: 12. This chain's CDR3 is CASSLRDSGGMNTEAFF. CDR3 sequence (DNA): TGCGCCAGCAGTTTAAGGGACAGCGGGGGAATGAACACTGAAGCTTTCTTT.

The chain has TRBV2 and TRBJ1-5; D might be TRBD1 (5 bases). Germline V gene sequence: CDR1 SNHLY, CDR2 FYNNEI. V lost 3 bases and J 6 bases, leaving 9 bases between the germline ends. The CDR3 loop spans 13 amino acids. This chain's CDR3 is CASSEGGVQPQHF. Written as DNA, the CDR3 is TGTGCCAGCAGTGAGGGAGGGGTTCAGCCCCAGCATTTT. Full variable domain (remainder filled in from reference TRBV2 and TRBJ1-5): EPEVTQTPSHQVTQMGQEVILRCVPISNHLYFYWYRQILGQKVEFLVSFYNNEISEKSEIFDDQFSVERPDGSNFTLKIRSTKLEDSAMYFCASSEGGVQPQHFGDGTRLSIL.

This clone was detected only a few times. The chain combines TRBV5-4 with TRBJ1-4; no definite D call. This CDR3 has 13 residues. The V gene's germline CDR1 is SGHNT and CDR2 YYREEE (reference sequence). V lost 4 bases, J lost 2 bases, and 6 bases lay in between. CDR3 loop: CASSNRTNEKLFF. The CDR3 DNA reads TGTGCCAGCAGCAATCGGACTAATGAAAAACTGTTTTTT.

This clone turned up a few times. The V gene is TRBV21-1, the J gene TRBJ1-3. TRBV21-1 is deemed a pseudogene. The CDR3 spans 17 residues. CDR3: CASSKEDLGGGFVAIYF. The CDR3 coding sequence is TGTGCCAGCAGCAAGGAGGATCTAGGGGGGGGCTTTGTCGCCATATATTTT.

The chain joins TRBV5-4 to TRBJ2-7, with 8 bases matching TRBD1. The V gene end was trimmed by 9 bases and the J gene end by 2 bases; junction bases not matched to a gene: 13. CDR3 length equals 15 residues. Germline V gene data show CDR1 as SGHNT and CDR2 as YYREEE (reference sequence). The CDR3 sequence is CATLDRTGSAYEQYF. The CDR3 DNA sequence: TGTGCCACCCTTGATAGGACAGGGAGCGCCTACGAGCAGTACTTC.

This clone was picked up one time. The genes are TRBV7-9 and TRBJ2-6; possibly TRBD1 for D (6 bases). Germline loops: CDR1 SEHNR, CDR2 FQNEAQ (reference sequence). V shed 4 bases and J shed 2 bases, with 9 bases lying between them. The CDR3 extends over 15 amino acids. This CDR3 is CASSSGTPGANVLTF. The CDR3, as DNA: TGTGCCAGCAGCTCGGGGACACCTGGGGCCAACGTCCTGACTTTC. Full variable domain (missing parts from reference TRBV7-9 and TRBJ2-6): DTGVSQNPRHKITKRGQNVTFRCDPISEHNRLYWYRQTLGQGPEFLTYFQNEAQLEKSRLLSDRFSAERPKGSFSTLEIQRTEQGDSAMYLCASSSGTPGANVLTFGAGSRLTVL.

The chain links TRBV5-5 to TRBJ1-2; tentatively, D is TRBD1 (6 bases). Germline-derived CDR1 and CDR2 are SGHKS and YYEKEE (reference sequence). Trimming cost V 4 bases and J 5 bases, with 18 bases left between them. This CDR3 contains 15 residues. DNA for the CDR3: TGTGCCAGCAGCCCCACCAACAGGGTATGGTATGGCTACACCTTC. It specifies CASSPTNRVWYGYTF.

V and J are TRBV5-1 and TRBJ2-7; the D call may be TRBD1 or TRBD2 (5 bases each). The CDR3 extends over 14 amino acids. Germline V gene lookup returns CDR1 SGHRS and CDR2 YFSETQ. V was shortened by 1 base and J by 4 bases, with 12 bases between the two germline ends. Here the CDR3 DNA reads TGCGCCAGCAGCTTGAGGGACCTAGGATACGAGCAGTACTTC. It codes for CASSLRDLGYEQYF. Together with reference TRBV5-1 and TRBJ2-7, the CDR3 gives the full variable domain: KAGVTQTPRYLIKTRGQQVTLSCSPISGHRSVSWYQQTPGQGLQFLFEYFSETQRNKGNFPGRFSGRQFSNSRSEMNVSTLELGDSALYLCASSLRDLGYEQYFGPGTRLTVT.

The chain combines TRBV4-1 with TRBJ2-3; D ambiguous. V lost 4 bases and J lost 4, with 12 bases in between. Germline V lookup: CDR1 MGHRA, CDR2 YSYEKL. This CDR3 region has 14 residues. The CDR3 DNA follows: TGCGCCAGCAGCCCTCGCTCGACTGCAGATACGCAGTATTTT. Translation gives CASSPRSTADTQYF.

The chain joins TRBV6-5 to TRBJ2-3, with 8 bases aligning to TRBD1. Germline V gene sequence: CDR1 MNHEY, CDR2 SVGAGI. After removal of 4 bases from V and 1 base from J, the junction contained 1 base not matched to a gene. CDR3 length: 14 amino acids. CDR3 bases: TGTGCCAGCAGTTTCAGGGGGCGCACAGATACGCAGTATTTT. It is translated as CASSFRGRTDTQYF.

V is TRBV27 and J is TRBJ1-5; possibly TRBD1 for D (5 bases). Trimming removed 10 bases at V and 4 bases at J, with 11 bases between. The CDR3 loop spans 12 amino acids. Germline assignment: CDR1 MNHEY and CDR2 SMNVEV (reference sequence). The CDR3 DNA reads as TGTGCCAACGACAGACGTAATCAGCCCCAGCATTTT. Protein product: CANDRRNQPQHF.

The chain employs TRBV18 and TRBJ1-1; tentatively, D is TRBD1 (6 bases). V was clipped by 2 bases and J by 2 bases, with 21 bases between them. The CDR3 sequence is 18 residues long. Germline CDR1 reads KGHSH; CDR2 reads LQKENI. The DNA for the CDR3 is TGTGCCAGCTCACCAGTACCTCAGGGGCGTCGGATAAACACTGAAGCTTTCTTT. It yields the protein CASSPVPQGRRINTEAFF. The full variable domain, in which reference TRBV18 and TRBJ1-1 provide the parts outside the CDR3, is NAGVMQNPRHLVRRRGQEARLRCSPMKGHSHVYWYRQLPEEGLKFMVYLQKENIIDESGMPKERFSAEFPKEGPSILRIQQVVRGDSAAYFCASSPVPQGRRINTEAFFGQGTRLTVV.

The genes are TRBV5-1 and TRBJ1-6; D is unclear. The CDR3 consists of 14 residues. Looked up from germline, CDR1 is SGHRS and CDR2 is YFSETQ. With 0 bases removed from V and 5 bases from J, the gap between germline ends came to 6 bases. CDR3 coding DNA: TGCGCCAGCAGCTTGGAGGCGAATAATTCACCCCTCCACTTT. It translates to CASSLEANNSPLHF.

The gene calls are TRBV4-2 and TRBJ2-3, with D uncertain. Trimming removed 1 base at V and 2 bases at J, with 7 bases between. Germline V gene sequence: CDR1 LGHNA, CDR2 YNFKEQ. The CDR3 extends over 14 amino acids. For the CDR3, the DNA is TGTGCCAGCAGCCAAGCGGCATCCACAGATACGCAGTATTTT. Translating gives CASSQAASTDTQYF.

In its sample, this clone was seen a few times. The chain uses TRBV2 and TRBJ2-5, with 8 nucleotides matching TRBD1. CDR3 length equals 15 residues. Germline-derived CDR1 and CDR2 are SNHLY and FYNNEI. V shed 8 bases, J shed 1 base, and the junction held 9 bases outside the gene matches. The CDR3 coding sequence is TGTGCCAGCCAACCGGGACAGGCCTTCCAAGAGACCCAGTACTTC. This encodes CASQPGQAFQETQYF.

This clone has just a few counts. DNA for the CDR3: TGCGCCAGCAGTCACACAGGGTATGAAGCTTTCTTT. As protein: CASSHTGYEAFF. This chain connects TRBV23-1 to TRBJ1-1; D is possibly TRBD1 (6 bases). TRBV23-1 is flagged as an ORF with uncertain function. V was trimmed by 3 bases and J by 7 bases, leaving 9 bases between them. This CDR3 is 12 amino acids long.

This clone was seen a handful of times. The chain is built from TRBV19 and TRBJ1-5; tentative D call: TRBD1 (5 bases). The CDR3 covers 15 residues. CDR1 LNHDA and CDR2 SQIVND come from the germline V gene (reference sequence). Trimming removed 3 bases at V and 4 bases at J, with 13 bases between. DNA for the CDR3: TGTGCCAGTAGTATGAAGGGAGGGGCAAATCAGCCCCAGCATTTT. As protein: CASSMKGGANQPQHF.

The CDR3 protein is CASSLRSDTSFF. In DNA, the CDR3 is TGTGCCAGCAGCCTAAGGTCGGACACCTCTTTCTTT. The J gene is TRBJ1-1, the V gene TRBV7-2; a weak D match, TRBD1 (5 bases). The germline gives CDR1 SGHTA, CDR2 FQGNSA. CDR3 length: 12 residues. V gave up 5 bases and J gave up 12 bases, with 16 bases separating them. The entire variable domain, with the rest obtained from reference TRBV7-2 and TRBJ1-1, is as follows: GAGVSQSPSNKVTEKGKDVELRCDPISGHTALYWYRQSLGQGLEFLIYFQGNSAPDKSGLPSDRFSAERTGGSVSTLTIQRTQQEDSAVYLCASSLRSDTSFFGQGTRLTVV.

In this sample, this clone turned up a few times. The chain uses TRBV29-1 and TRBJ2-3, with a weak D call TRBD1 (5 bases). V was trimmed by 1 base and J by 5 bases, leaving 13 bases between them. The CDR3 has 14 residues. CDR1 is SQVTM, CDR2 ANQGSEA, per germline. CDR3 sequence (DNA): TGCAGCGTTGAAGCAGGCAGGGCAGGAGATACGCAGTATTTT. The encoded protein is CSVEAGRAGDTQYF.

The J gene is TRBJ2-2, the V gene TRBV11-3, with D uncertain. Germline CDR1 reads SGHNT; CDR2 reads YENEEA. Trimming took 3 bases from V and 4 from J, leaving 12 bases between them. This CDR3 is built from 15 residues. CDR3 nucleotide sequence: TGTGCCAGCAGCTTCGACGGACGGGTCACCGGGGAGCTGTTTTTT. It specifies CASSFDGRVTGELFF.